Listed below are T cell receptor beta chains from one sample, sequenced in a study of cytomegalovirus exposure and HLA in healthy donors. Clones were read by immunoSEQ multiplex PCR, and TCRdb kept only the in-frame ones, dropping some. The sample has approximately 280,000 clones; approximately 88% are singletons. Sequencing input: PBMCs. All receptors derive from a woman aged 18-29 years in good health and CMV-seronegative. Both conserved end residues are part of each CDR3. D genes are given only for firm matches. Not all rows give a size; the values are once, few, many and, for expanded clones, a class.

CDR3nt,CDR3aa,v_gene,d_gene,abundance,j_gene
TGTGCCAGCAGTTTATTCGGACAGGGGAGTAGATTTCCAGATACGCAGTATTTT,CASSLFGQGSRFPDTQYF,TRBV27,TRBD1,.,TRBJ2-3
TGTGCCAGCAGCTTACAGCAGCGGGAGTTCCAGTTCTTC,CASSLQQREFQFF,TRBV7-9,TRBD2,.,TRBJ2-1
TGCGCCAGCCGCCAGAGGACAGGGGACGAAAAACTGTTTTTT,CASRQRTGDEKLFF,TRBV5-1,TRBD1,few,TRBJ1-4
TGCGCCAGCAGCACCCGGACAGGGGGAGTGTACAATGAGCAGTTCTTC,CASSTRTGGVYNEQFF,TRBV5-1,TRBD1,.,TRBJ2-1
TGCAGCGTTTCGGCAGGGGATGGCTACACCTTC,CSVSAGDGYTF,TRBV29-1,.,.,TRBJ1-2
TGTGCCAGCAGTAGAACGGGACTAGCGGGAGAGCGGGTTGTCTTC,CASSRTGLAGERVVF,TRBV6-7,TRBD2,.,TRBJ2-1
TGTGCCAGCAGTTTAAGGCTAGCGGGAGTTAATGAGCAGTTCTTC,CASSLRLAGVNEQFF,TRBV27,TRBD2,.,TRBJ2-1
TGTGCCAGCAGCCCAAAGGACAGGGCGATGAGCTCCTACAATGAGCAGTTCTTC,CASSPKDRAMSSYNEQFF,TRBV9,TRBD1,.,TRBJ2-1
TGTGCCAGCAGTTCCCCCTCCGGGAGAGAGCCGTACGAGCAGTACTTC,CASSSPSGREPYEQYF,TRBV27,.,.,TRBJ2-7
TGTGCCAGCAGTGAAGGGAGGACAGGGGAATTGGAGCCCCAGCATTTT,CASSEGRTGELEPQHF,TRBV25-1,TRBD1,.,TRBJ1-5
TGTGCCAGCAGTTACGTACTCCTATCCAAGAAGGAAAAACTGTTTTTT,CASSYVLLSKKEKLFF,TRBV6-5,.,.,TRBJ1-4
TGTGCCAGCAGCCAAGATAGGAGTTATTCTAACTATGGCTACACCTTC,CASSQDRSYSNYGYTF,TRBV14,.,.,TRBJ1-2
TGTGCCAGCAGCCCGGACAGGGGGAACACTGAAGCTTTCTTT,CASSPDRGNTEAFF,TRBV16,TRBD1,.,TRBJ1-1
TGTGCCAGCAGGCAACCGGGACAGGGACGGGTCACCGGGGAGCTGTTTTTT,CASRQPGQGRVTGELFF,TRBV27,TRBD1,.,TRBJ2-2
TGCGCCAGCAGCGACGACAAAGCTGGGGCCAACGTCCTGACTTTC,CASSDDKAGANVLTF,TRBV5-1,.,.,TRBJ2-6
TGCGCCAGCAGCCAAGTTTTTGGGCTAGCGGGTCTGTCCTACGAGCAGTACTTC,CASSQVFGLAGLSYEQYF,TRBV4-1,TRBD2,.,TRBJ2-7
TGTGCCAGCAGTTACGGGACAGCTAGAAAGGAAGCTTTCTTT,CASSYGTARKEAFF,TRBV5-6,TRBD1,.,TRBJ1-1
TGTGCCAGCAGCTTCAGAGCGAACAATGAGCAGTTCTTC,CASSFRANNEQFF,TRBV5-4,.,.,TRBJ2-1
TGTGGTACTATGGCTAGCGGGAGGGCAAGCCAAGAGACCCAGTACTTC,CGTMASGRASQETQYF,TRBV28,TRBD2,.,TRBJ2-5
TGTGCCAGCAGCCCACCCAGGGTAGCTAACTATGGCTACACCTTC,CASSPPRVANYGYTF,TRBV6-5,.,.,TRBJ1-2
TGCGCCAGCAGTGGGACAGGTCAGGAGACCCAGTACTTC,CASSGTGQETQYF,TRBV10-1,TRBD1,.,TRBJ2-5
TGTGCCAGCAGTTATAGGGGGGGTGAGCCCCAGCATTTT,CASSYRGGEPQHF,TRBV6-6,.,.,TRBJ1-5
TGCGCCAGCAGCTTGGATGTCAGGGCCTCCTATGGCTACACCTTC,CASSLDVRASYGYTF,TRBV5-1,.,.,TRBJ1-2
TGCGCCAGCAGTTCTGGGCGGGAGAGCGCCCCTTACGAGCAGTACTTC,CASSSGRESAPYEQYF,TRBV23-1,TRBD2,.,TRBJ2-7
TGCAGCGCCACCGGGAGGGCCTATGGCTACACCTTC,CSATGRAYGYTF,TRBV29-1,.,few,TRBJ1-2